The sequence of this T cell receptor beta chain was determined in a study of early T cells in non-severe SARS-CoV-2 infection. The germline CDR1 and CDR2 sequences are LNHDA and SQIVND (reference sequence). The CDR3 loop spans 13 amino acids. Trimming removed 7 bases from V and 4 bases from J; junction bases left unmatched: 4. This clonotype has more than one count but fewer than ten. Antigen specificity is unknown. TCRdb reprocessed the 5' RACE reads with MiXCR, giving one entry per CDR3 protein. Of approximately 71,000 distinct CDR3 sequences listed, 12% were seen once; the top ten hold 4% to 5.5%. Findings and caveats of the study: Private and CD4 specificities were missed by VDJdb matching, skewed to anti-spike CD8.

This receptor was identified in an adult who was a healthcare worker with PCR-confirmed SARS-CoV-2 infection or an uninfected control (not recorded which). Sequencing was performed on whole blood. The V call is TRBV19, the J call TRBJ2-7; TRBD1 agrees at 10 bases. DNA for the CDR3: TGTGCCAGTAAGGCGGGACAGGGGTACGAGCAGTACTTC. Encoded protein: CASKAGQGYEQYF.